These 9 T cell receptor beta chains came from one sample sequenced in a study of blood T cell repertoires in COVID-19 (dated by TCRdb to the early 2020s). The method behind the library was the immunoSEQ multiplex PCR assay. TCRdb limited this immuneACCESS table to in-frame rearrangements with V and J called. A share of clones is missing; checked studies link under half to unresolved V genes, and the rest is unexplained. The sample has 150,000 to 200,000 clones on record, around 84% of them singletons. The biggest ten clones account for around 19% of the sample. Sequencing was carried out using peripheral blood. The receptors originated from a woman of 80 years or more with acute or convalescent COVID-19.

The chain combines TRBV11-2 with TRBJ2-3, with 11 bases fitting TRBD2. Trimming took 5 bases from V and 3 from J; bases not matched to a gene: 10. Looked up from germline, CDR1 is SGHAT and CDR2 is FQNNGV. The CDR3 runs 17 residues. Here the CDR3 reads CASSRDFTSGGTDTQYF. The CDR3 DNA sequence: TGTGCCAGCAGCCGCGATTTCACTAGCGGGGGAACAGATACGCAGTATTTT. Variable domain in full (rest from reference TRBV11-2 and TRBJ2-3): EAGVAQSPRYKIIEKRQSVAFWCNPISGHATLYWYQQILGQGPKLLIQFQNNGVVDDSQLPKDRFSAERLKGVDSTLKIQPAKLEDSAVYLCASSRDFTSGGTDTQYFGPGTRLTVL.

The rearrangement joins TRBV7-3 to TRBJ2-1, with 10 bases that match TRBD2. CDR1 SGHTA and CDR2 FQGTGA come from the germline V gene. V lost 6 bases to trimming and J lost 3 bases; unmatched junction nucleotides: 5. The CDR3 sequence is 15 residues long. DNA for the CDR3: TGTGCCAGCAGTGGTAGCGGGGGGATCTACAATGAGCAGTTCTTC. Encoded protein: CASSGSGGIYNEQFF.

The CDR3 loop is CASSQSYLTGATF. CDR3 bases: TGCGCCAGCAGCCAATCTTACCTGACAGGGGCCACCTTC. The chain is built from TRBV4-1 and TRBJ1-2; TRBD1 aligns across 8 bases. The J segment lost 13 bases and the V segment lost 2 bases, leaving 9 bases of the junction unmatched. The CDR3 runs to 13 residues. Germline V CDR1 and CDR2: MGHRA, YSYEKL.

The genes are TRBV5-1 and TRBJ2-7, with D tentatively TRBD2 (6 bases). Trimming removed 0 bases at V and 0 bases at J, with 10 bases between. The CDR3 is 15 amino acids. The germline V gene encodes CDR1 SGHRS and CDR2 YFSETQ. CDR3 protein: CASSLGGTYSYEQYF. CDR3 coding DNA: TGCGCCAGCAGCTTGGGCGGGACTTACTCCTACGAGCAGTACTTC.

The CDR3 nucleotides read TGCGCCAGCAGTCTCCTAAGAGATACGCAGTATTTT. Translation: CASSLLRDTQYF. The gene calls are TRBV10-2 and TRBJ2-3; D is undetermined. The ends were cut back, 5 bases at V and 5 bases at J, with 8 bases in the middle. The CDR3 totals 12 residues. The germline V gene encodes CDR1 WSHSY and CDR2 SAAADI.

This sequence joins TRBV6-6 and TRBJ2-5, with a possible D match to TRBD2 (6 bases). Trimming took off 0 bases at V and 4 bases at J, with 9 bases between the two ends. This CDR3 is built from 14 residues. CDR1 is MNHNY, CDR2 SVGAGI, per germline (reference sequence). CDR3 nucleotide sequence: TGTGCCAGCAGTTACTCGGGGGGAGGAGAGACCCAGTACTTC. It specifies CASSYSGGGETQYF.

CDR3 loop: CASIPSGGGDTQYF. Written as DNA, the CDR3 is TGTGCCAGCATCCCCTCGGGGGGGGGAGATACGCAGTATTTT. The chain couples TRBV6-2 or TRBV6-3 to TRBJ2-3; 8 bases map to TRBD2. V shed 7 bases and J 5 bases; nucleotides not matched to a gene: 8. Germline-derived CDR1 and CDR2 are MNHEY and SVGEGT. The CDR3 has 14 amino acids.

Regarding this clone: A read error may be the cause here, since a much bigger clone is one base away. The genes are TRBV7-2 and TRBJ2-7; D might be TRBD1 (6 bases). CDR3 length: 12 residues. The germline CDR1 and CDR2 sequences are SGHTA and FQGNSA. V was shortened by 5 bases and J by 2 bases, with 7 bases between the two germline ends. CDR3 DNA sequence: TGTGCCAGCAGCCGACAGGCCTACGAGCAGTACTTC. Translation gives CASSRQAYEQYF.

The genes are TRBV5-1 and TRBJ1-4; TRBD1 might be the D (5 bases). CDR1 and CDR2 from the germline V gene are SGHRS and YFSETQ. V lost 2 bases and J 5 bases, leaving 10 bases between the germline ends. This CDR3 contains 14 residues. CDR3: CASSFDRGNEKLFF. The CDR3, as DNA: TGCGCCAGCAGCTTTGACCGGGGGAATGAAAAACTGTTTTTT.